The 9 T cell receptor beta chains below come from one sample, sequenced in a study of tumor-infiltrating lymphocytes in primary liver carcinoma. A primer matching the constant region was used to make TCR beta cDNA from approximately 500 ng of total RNA. Slightly modified ARM-PCR with three nested multiplex PCR rounds yielded TCR beta libraries. The study ran its first two PCR rounds for 9 to 10 cycles each, using TRBV1-TRBV30 forward primers and a C-beta reverse primer. One entry per CDR3 protein results from TCRdb running MiXCR on the multiplex PCR reads. The data contain hundreds of thousands of distinct CDR3 sequences, approximately 54% of them seen just once; the ten biggest clones take up approximately 15%. Researchers drew blood RNA from unsorted whole blood and extracted germline DNA as well. Sequencing was done on a sample of peripheral blood. The source of these receptors is a woman aged 25 to 39 with primary liver carcinoma and hepatitis B virus infection.

This rearrangement joins TRBV15 to TRBJ1-2; the D is unclear. Germline V gene data show CDR1 as LNHNV and CDR2 as YYDKDF (reference sequence). V gave up 1 base and J gave up 0 bases, with 15 bases separating them. CDR3 size: 17 residues. The CDR3: CATSRVEILFPNYGYTF. Here the CDR3 DNA reads TGTGCCACCAGCAGAGTGGAGATCCTCTTCCCTAACTATGGCTACACCTTC.

For this clonotype: The conserved phenylalanine or tryptophan is not found at the CDR3 terminus, so this likely reflects a read error. The DNA is omitted, as the CDR3 cannot be located on it reliably, and the CDR3 follows TCRdb's listing. V is TRBV6-1 and J is TRBJ2-1; the table's D gene call, TRBD1, was not cross checked with the DNA. The CDR3 totals 15 residues, both ends included. CDR1 and CDR2 (germline): MNHNS, SASEGT. The CDR3 protein is CASSESGVSGNEQLL.

This sequence joins TRBV18 and TRBJ2-7; D is unclear. Germline V gene lookup returns CDR1 KGHSH and CDR2 LQKENI. This CDR3 region has 13 residues. The V end lost 2 bases, the J end lost 6 bases, and 11 bases lay between the germline ends. CDR3 in amino acids: CASSPTFGREQYF. The CDR3 nucleotides are TGTGCCAGCTCACCAACTTTCGGCCGCGAGCAGTACTTC.

As to this clonotype: At one boundary the junction diverges from the germline segment, which might be a read error. The J gene is TRBJ2-5, the V gene TRBV4-1; D is undetermined. The CDR3 extends over 14 amino acids. The germline V gene has CDR1 MGHRA and CDR2 YSYEKL. CDR3 nucleotides: TGCGCCTGCAGCCAAGGTAGCAGGACGGTGACCCAGTACTTC. It yields the protein CACSQGSRTVTQYF.

This clonotype was observed a handful of times. CDR3 loop: CASSRLASTDTQYF. CDR3 in DNA: TGTGCCAGCAGTAGACTAGCGAGCACAGATACGCAGTATTTT. The J gene is TRBJ2-3, the V gene TRBV6-1; 8 bases fit TRBD2. This CDR3 region has 14 residues. The ends lost 5 bases at V and 0 bases at J; junction bases unmatched: 1. Germline V gene lookup returns CDR1 MNHNS and CDR2 SASEGT.

Points on this clonotype: One junction end does not reproduce the germline sequence, and a read error may be involved. V and J are TRBV6-1 and TRBJ1-1, with D perhaps matching TRBD1 (6 bases). The germline V gene encodes CDR1 MNHNS and CDR2 SASEGT. The CDR3 contains 13 residues. DNA of the CDR3: TGTGCCAGCGGTGAAAGGGGGGGGCTCGAAGCTTTCTTT. Encoded protein: CASGERGGLEAFF.

Concerning this clonotype itself: The CDR3 end shows no conserved phenylalanine or tryptophan, and so a read error is likely. This chain uses TRBV6-2 or TRBV6-3 with TRBJ2-7; 9 nucleotides agree with TRBD2. Germline CDR1 and CDR2: MNHEY and SVGEGT. V shed 6 bases and J 2 bases; nucleotides not matched to a gene: 2. The CDR3 loop spans 13 amino acids. CDR3 protein: CASRIAGAYEQYL. CDR3 DNA sequence: TGTGCCAGCAGAATAGCGGGGGCCTACGAGCAGTACTTA.

As regards this clonotype: At one boundary the junction diverges from the germline segment, which might be a read error. V and J are TRBV4-1 and TRBJ1-1; TRBD1 aligns across 7 bases. CDR3 length equals 15 residues. Germline assignment: CDR1 MGHRA and CDR2 YSYEKL. The CDR3 DNA reads as TGCGCCAACAGCCAAGGTAAGGGGGCCGGAACTGAAGCTTTCTTT. It yields the protein CANSQGKGAGTEAFF.

With respect to this clonotype: A read error is possible here, since a much larger clone lies one base away. The chain recombines TRBV4-1 with TRBJ2-7, with a weak D call TRBD1 (5 bases). CDR3 length: 13 amino acids. Germline loops: CDR1 MGHRA, CDR2 YSYEKL. DNA of the CDR3: TGCGCCAGCAGCCAGCAGGGATTAAGAGAGCGGTACTTC. It translates to CASSQQGLRERYF.